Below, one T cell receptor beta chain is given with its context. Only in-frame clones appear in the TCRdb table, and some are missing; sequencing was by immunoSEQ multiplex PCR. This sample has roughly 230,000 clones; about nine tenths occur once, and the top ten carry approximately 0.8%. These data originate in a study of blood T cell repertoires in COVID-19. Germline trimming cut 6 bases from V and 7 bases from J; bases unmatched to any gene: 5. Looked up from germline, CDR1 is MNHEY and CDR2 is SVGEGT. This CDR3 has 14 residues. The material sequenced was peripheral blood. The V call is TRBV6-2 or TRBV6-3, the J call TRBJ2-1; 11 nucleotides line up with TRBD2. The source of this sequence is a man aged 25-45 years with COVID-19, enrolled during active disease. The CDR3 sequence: CASSPGLAANEQFF. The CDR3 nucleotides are TGTGCCAGCAGCCCGGGACTAGCGGCAAATGAGCAGTTCTTC.